Presented here are 18 T cell receptor beta chains from one specimen sequenced in a study of radiotherapy plus CTLA-4 blockade in lung cancer. Profiling relied on immunoSEQ multiplex PCR, and the TCRdb table lists in-frame clones only, not all of them. Of 40,000 to 50,000 clones in the sample, around 83% were seen once. This specimen was peripheral blood, taken from a patient treated with radiotherapy plus ipilimumab. The receptors originated from a human donor with non-small cell lung cancer who had stable disease on radiotherapy plus ipilimumab.

J is TRBJ1-1 and V is TRBV28; TRBD1 matches at 8 bases. Germline loops: CDR1 MDHEN, CDR2 SYDVKM. The CDR3 runs to 15 residues. Losses at the gene ends were 5 bases for V and 7 bases for J; bases not matched to a gene: 12. The CDR3 is CASSPDRGQYSEAFF. The CDR3 nucleotides are TGTGCCAGCAGTCCAGACAGGGGACAGTATAGTGAAGCTTTCTTT. The full variable domain, its missing parts supplied by reference TRBV28 and TRBJ1-1, is DVKVTQSSRYLVKRTGEKVFLECVQDMDHENMFWYRQDPGLGLRLIYFSYDVKMKEKGDIPEGYSVSREKKERFSLILESASTNQTSMYLCASSPDRGQYSEAFFGQGTRLTVV.

The chain employs TRBV4-3 and TRBJ2-7; D might be TRBD1 (5 bases). Germline CDR1 and CDR2: LGHNA and YSLEER. The length of the CDR3 is 14 residues. Trimming pared 0 bases from V and 2 bases from J, leaving 8 bases between. The DNA of the CDR3 is TGCGCCAGCAGCCAAGATGCAGGGACCTACGAGCAGTACTTC. It encodes CASSQDAGTYEQYF.

J is TRBJ2-5 and V is TRBV7-2; 12 bases are shared with TRBD2. Germline assignment: CDR1 SGHTA and CDR2 FQGNSA. The length of the CDR3 is 17 residues. J gave up 4 bases and V 4 bases, and 10 bases lay outside the gene matches. The chain's CDR3 is CASSSVTSGRRVETQYF. The CDR3 DNA is TGTGCCAGCAGCTCCGTTACTAGCGGGAGGAGGGTAGAGACCCAGTACTTC.

The chain links TRBV5-1 to TRBJ1-1, with D perhaps matching TRBD1 (5 bases). The CDR3 sequence is 13 residues long. The V and J ends lost 7 bases and 1 base respectively, with 11 bases between them. CDR1 SGHRS and CDR2 YFSETQ come from the germline V gene. The CDR3 is CASGAQWNTEAFF. The CDR3 nucleotides read TGCGCCAGCGGGGCCCAATGGAACACTGAAGCTTTCTTT.

The chain joins TRBV7-9 to TRBJ2-3, with 12 bases matching TRBD2. The germline CDR1 and CDR2 sequences are SEHNR and FQNEAQ (reference sequence). This CDR3 has 16 residues. J gave up 3 bases and V 5 bases, and 6 bases lay outside the gene matches. The CDR3 protein is CASSAPSGRATDTQYF. The DNA for the CDR3 is TGTGCCAGCAGCGCCCCTAGCGGGAGGGCGACAGATACGCAGTATTTT.

The V and J genes are TRBV4-3 and TRBJ2-1; a weak D match, TRBD1 (5 bases). Trimming pared 1 base from V and 5 bases from J, leaving 9 bases between. Germline values: CDR1 LGHNA, CDR2 YSLEER. This CDR3 region has 14 residues. In nucleotides, the CDR3 is TGCGCCAGCAGCCAAGTGCAAGGGGACAATGAGCAGTTCTTC. It specifies CASSQVQGDNEQFF.

As for this clone: A read error may produce the germline difference seen at one junction end. The chain recombines TRBV4-1 with TRBJ2-1; the D gene is possibly TRBD2 (6 bases). The CDR3 runs to 12 residues. Germline V lookup: CDR1 MGHRA, CDR2 YSYEKL. Here the CDR3 DNA reads TGCGCCAGCAGCCAACAACGGGACTTCCTCCTCTTC. Translation gives CASSQQRDFLLF.

This clone has a single count. The genes are TRBV9 and TRBJ2-7; 11 bases are shared with TRBD2. V lost 7 bases to trimming and J lost 0 bases; unmatched junction nucleotides: 3. The CDR3 consists of 14 residues. The germline V gene encodes CDR1 SGDLS and CDR2 YYNGEE. CDR3: CASGTSGNSYEQYF. The CDR3 DNA is TGTGCCAGCGGGACTAGCGGCAACTCCTACGAGCAGTACTTC.

This chain links TRBV11-3 with TRBJ2-4; D is possibly TRBD2 (6 bases). The CDR3 totals 15 residues. Germline loops: CDR1 SGHNT, CDR2 YENEEA. Trimming took 3 bases from V and 3 from J, leaving 12 bases between them. The DNA for the CDR3 is TGTGCCAGCAGCTTTGGGGGGAATGGCAAAAACATTCAGTACTTC. Translated: CASSFGGNGKNIQYF. Filled out from reference TRBV11-3 and TRBJ2-4, the complete variable domain reads EAGVVQSPRYKIIEKKQPVAFWCNPISGHNTLYWYLQNLGQGPELLIRYENEEAVDDSQLPKDRFSAERLKGVDSTLKIQPAELGDSAVYLCASSFGGNGKNIQYFGAGTRLSVL.

The chain combines TRBV6-5 with TRBJ2-3; 13 nucleotides agree with TRBD2. Germline V gene lookup returns CDR1 MNHEY and CDR2 SVGAGI. The CDR3 totals 15 residues. With V trimmed by 6 bases and J by 2 bases, 2 bases remained unmatched. In DNA form, the CDR3 reads TGTGCCAGCAGACTAGCGGGAGGGCACACAGATACGCAGTATTTT. Protein: CASRLAGGHTDTQYF.

CDR3 in DNA: TGTGCCAGCAGCCTGGGAGGGGAGACAGATACGCAGTATTTT. Protein: CASSLGGETDTQYF. V and J are TRBV7-3 and TRBJ2-3; 7 bases are shared with TRBD2. Trimming cost V 5 bases and J 3 bases; bases outside gene matches: 5. Germline loops: CDR1 SGHTA, CDR2 FQGTGA. The CDR3 runs to 14 residues.

The sample holds one count of this clone. J is TRBJ2-3 and V is TRBV10-3, with D possibly matching TRBD2 (6 bases). The V and J ends lost 2 bases and 1 base respectively, with 13 bases between them. The CDR3 extends over 16 amino acids. Germline V lookup: CDR1 ENHRY, CDR2 SYGVKD. CDR3 nucleotide sequence: TGTGCCATCAGTGAGAGGTTGGGGGAGGGCACAGATACGCAGTATTTT. As protein: CAISERLGEGTDTQYF.

This chain uses TRBV7-8 with TRBJ2-1, with 7 bases fitting TRBD2. This CDR3 has 19 residues. Germline CDR1 is SGHVS and CDR2 is FQNEAQ. Unmatched junction bases numbered 14, after V lost 1 base and J lost 2 bases. In nucleotides, the CDR3 is TGTGCCAGCAGCTTAGGAGCGGGACGGAGAAGAACGCCCTACAATGAGCAGTTCTTC. This encodes CASSLGAGRRRTPYNEQFF. Complete variable domain (other parts from reference TRBV7-8 and TRBJ2-1): GAGVSQSPRYKVAKRGQDVALRCDPISGHVSLFWYQQALGQGPEFLTYFQNEAQLDKSGLPSDRFFAERPEGSVSTLKIQRTQQEDSAVYLCASSLGAGRRRTPYNEQFFGPGTRLTVL.

The chain joins TRBV2 to TRBJ2-2, with a tentative D call TRBD2 (6 bases). The length of the CDR3 is 14 residues. V was cut by 5 bases and J by 4 bases, with 11 bases left in between. CDR1 is SNHLY, CDR2 FYNNEI, per germline. The chain's CDR3 is CASSWAGTTGELFF. CDR3 bases: TGTGCCAGCAGTTGGGCGGGAACCACCGGGGAGCTGTTTTTT.

The genes are TRBV19 and TRBJ2-7; 8 bases line up with TRBD1. CDR3 length equals 20 residues. Germline lookup yields CDR1 LNHDA and CDR2 SQIVND (reference sequence). J lost 1 base, V lost 5 bases, and 22 bases had no gene match. The CDR3 nucleotides are TGTGCCAGTAGTCCCCCAAGAATAGGGACAGGCCAAACAAAATCCTACGAGCAGTACTTC. It translates to CASSPPRIGTGQTKSYEQYF.

This CDR3 reads CASSLTSGRAETQYF. The DNA for the CDR3 is TGTGCCAGCAGCTTGACTAGCGGGAGAGCGGAGACCCAGTACTTC. The V and J genes are TRBV5-4 and TRBJ2-5, with 11 bases fitting TRBD2. The CDR3 sequence is 15 residues long. Germline trimming cut 1 base from V and 5 bases from J; bases unmatched to any gene: 4. Germline V gene data show CDR1 as SGHNT and CDR2 as YYREEE (reference sequence).

This chain joins TRBV6-1 and TRBJ1-1; TRBD1 is a possible D gene (5 bases). Trimming pared 5 bases from V and 5 bases from J, leaving 15 bases between. Germline values: CDR1 MNHNS, CDR2 SASEGT. The CDR3 runs to 14 residues. The CDR3 is CASSPTGGRTEAFF. The CDR3 DNA reads as TGTGCCAGCAGTCCCACGGGGGGTCGGACTGAAGCTTTCTTT.

V usage is TRBV25-1 and J usage is TRBJ2-5; no reliable D call. The J call may be mistaken, given a closer DNA end match to TRBJ2-7. This CDR3 comprises 13 residues. In germline, CDR1 is MGHDK, CDR2 SYGVNS. The CDR3 coding sequence is TGTGCCAGCAGTGAATATTTCGACTACGAGCAGTACTTC. This codes for CASSEYFDYEQYF.